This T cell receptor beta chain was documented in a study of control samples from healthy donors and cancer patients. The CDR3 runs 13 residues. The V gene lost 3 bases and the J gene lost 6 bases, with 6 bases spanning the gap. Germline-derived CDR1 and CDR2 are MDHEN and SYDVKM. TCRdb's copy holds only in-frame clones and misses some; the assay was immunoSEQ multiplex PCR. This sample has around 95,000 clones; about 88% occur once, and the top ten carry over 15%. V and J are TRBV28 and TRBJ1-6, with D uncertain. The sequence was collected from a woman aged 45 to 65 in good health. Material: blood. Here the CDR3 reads CASSLPVNSPLHF. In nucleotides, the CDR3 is TGTGCCAGCAGTTTGCCAGTTAATTCACCCCTCCACTTT. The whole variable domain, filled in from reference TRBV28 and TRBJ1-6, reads DVKVTQSSRYLVKRTGEKVFLECVQDMDHENMFWYRQDPGLGLRLIYFSYDVKMKEKGDIPEGYSVSREKKERFSLILESASTNQTSMYLCASSLPVNSPLHFGNGTRLTVT.